A single sample gave rise to the 15 T cell receptor beta chains below, sequenced in a study of response to subunit inactivated influenza vaccine. From the RT-PCR reads, TCRdb called clonotypes with MiXCR, one entry per CDR3 protein. The table has some 190,000 distinct CDR3 sequences, 13% to 15% seen once. This sample comprised CD8+ T cells sorted from PBMCs, obtained around 5 days after vaccination. These receptor sequences come from a middle-aged man who received an inactivated influenza vaccine.

A note on this clonotype: The junction and the germline gene differ at one end; a read error may be behind it. The V and J genes are TRBV5-7 and TRBJ2-5; weak D call: TRBD2 (5 bases). TRBV5-7 is an ORF for which the function is uncertain. There are 16 residues in the CDR3. The CDR3 coding sequence is TGTGCCATCAGCCCCGGGGTCCGCGGACTTCTCGAGACCCAGTACTTC. It translates to CAISPGVRGLLETQYF.

This clonotype was seen at least ten times. The genes are TRBV28 and TRBJ2-7, with a possible D match to TRBD1 (5 bases). V dropped 6 bases and J dropped 6 bases, with 18 bases sitting between them. CDR1 and CDR2 from the germline V gene are MDHEN and SYDVKM. CDR3 length: 14 residues. CDR3 amino acids: CASRLVAGSGEQYF. In DNA form, the CDR3 reads TGTGCCAGCAGGCTAGTGGCAGGGTCAGGCGAGCAGTACTTC.

This clonotype was seen a handful of times. The gene calls are TRBV9 and TRBJ2-7; D gene ambiguous. The CDR3 consists of 13 residues. Germline lookup yields CDR1 SGDLS and CDR2 YYNGEE. V lost 4 bases and J lost 6, with 14 bases in between. CDR3 nucleotides: TGTGCCAGCAGCTTAGGCATGGTCACCGAGCAGTACTTC. Translating it yields CASSLGMVTEQYF.

The chain has TRBV27 and TRBJ2-7; a weak D match, TRBD2 (5 bases). V shed 0 bases and J shed 0 bases, with 9 bases lying between them. Germline V gene lookup returns CDR1 MNHEY and CDR2 SMNVEV (reference sequence). The CDR3 totals 15 residues. CDR3 DNA: TGTGCCAGCAGTTTATCGGGGAGTTACTCCTACGAGCAGTACTTC. Translating it yields CASSLSGSYSYEQYF.

Remarks on this clonotype: At one end the junction does not follow the germline gene, possibly because of a read error. This chain connects TRBV20-1 to TRBJ2-3; the D gene is possibly TRBD2 (7 bases). The CDR3 extends over 16 amino acids. Germline V gives CDR1 DFQATT, CDR2 SNEGSKA (reference sequence). CDR3 amino acids: CCARDQQRGGTDTQYF. The CDR3 DNA is TGCTGTGCTAGAGATCAGCAAAGGGGGGGGACAGATACGCAGTATTTT.

This chain joins TRBV28 and TRBJ1-1; the match to TRBD1 covers 8 bases. Germline assignment: CDR1 MDHEN and CDR2 SYDVKM. This CDR3 has 19 amino acids. The J segment lost 5 bases and the V segment lost 4 bases, leaving 21 bases of the junction unmatched. The CDR3 DNA is TGTGCCAGCAGTTACCCTTTACAGGGAGGGACAGGAGTATGGACTGAAGCTTTCTTT. Protein product: CASSYPLQGGTGVWTEAFF.

The genes are TRBV27 and TRBJ2-2; 7 bases fit TRBD2. The CDR3 is 17 residues long. Germline V CDR1 and CDR2: MNHEY, SMNVEV (reference sequence). The junction had 9 bases not matched to a gene; V was cut back by 5 bases and J by 0 bases. The CDR3: CASSRLLADANTGELFF. CDR3 coding DNA: TGTGCCAGCAGTCGGCTCCTAGCGGATGCGAACACCGGGGAGCTGTTTTTT.

In its sample, this clonotype is medium-sized (0.01 to 0.1%). This chain joins TRBV24-1 and TRBJ2-1; D might be TRBD1 or TRBD2, each matching 5 bases. Trimming removed 5 bases at V and 0 bases at J, with 13 bases between. CDR1 and CDR2 from the germline V gene are KGHDR and SFDVKD. This CDR3 has 16 residues. The CDR3 here is CATSAGARSSYNEQFF. The CDR3 region has the DNA TGTGCCACCAGTGCCGGGGCTCGAAGCTCCTACAATGAGCAGTTCTTC.

This clonotype was seen more than once but under ten times. This chain connects TRBV5-5 to TRBJ2-1; the match to TRBD1 covers 8 bases. J lost 2 bases, V lost 4 bases, and 5 bases had no gene match. The CDR3 runs to 15 residues. Germline-derived CDR1 and CDR2 are SGHKS and YYEKEE (reference sequence). CDR3 residues: CASSPGQAAYNEQFF. The CDR3 nucleotides are TGTGCCAGCAGCCCGGGACAGGCGGCCTACAATGAGCAGTTCTTC.

This clonotype was seen repeatedly, ten times or more. This chain's CDR3 is CASSQDGSREETQYF. As DNA, the CDR3 is TGTGCCAGCAGCCAAGACGGTAGCAGGGAAGAGACCCAGTACTTC. The chain has TRBV4-2 and TRBJ2-5, with D perhaps matching TRBD1 (5 bases). Germline CDR1 is LGHNA and CDR2 is YNFKEQ. V lost 0 bases and J lost 3, with 11 bases in between. The CDR3 has 15 amino acids.

The V and J genes are TRBV6-1 and TRBJ2-7; TRBD2 matches at 8 bases. V was pared by 6 bases and J by 5 bases, with 6 bases of the junction left unmatched. The CDR3 spans 13 residues. Per the germline V gene, CDR1 is MNHNS and CDR2 is SASEGT. CDR3 in amino acids: CASSHGLANEQYF. CDR3 DNA sequence: TGTGCCAGCAGCCACGGACTAGCCAACGAGCAGTACTTC.

The rearrangement joins TRBV11-2 to TRBJ2-1; TRBD1 or TRBD2 may be the D gene (5 bases each). Trimming removed 3 bases from V and 2 bases from J, with 14 bases in between. CDR1 is SGHAT, CDR2 FQNNGV, per germline. The CDR3 is made up of 16 amino acids. CDR3: CASSFPRDGTYNEQFF. CDR3 nucleotides: TGTGCCAGCAGCTTCCCCCGGGACGGGACCTACAATGAGCAGTTCTTC. The complete variable domain, with remaining parts taken from reference TRBV11-2 and TRBJ2-1, reads EAGVAQSPRYKIIEKRQSVAFWCNPISGHATLYWYQQILGQGPKLLIQFQNNGVVDDSQLPKDRFSAERLKGVDSTLKIQPAKLEDSAVYLCASSFPRDGTYNEQFFGPGTRLTVL.

The rearrangement links TRBV6-2 or TRBV6-3 to TRBJ2-6, with unresolved D. CDR3 length equals 14 residues. CDR1 MNHEY and CDR2 SVGEGT come from the germline V gene. With 6 bases removed from V and 0 bases from J, the gap between germline ends came to 6 bases. The CDR3 spells CASRRDSGANVLTF. The CDR3 DNA is TGTGCCAGCAGGAGAGACTCTGGGGCCAACGTCCTGACTTTC.

Many counts were recorded for this clonotype. This rearrangement joins TRBV12-3 or TRBV12-4 to TRBJ2-7, with 9 bases fitting TRBD1. The ends lost 2 bases at V and 3 bases at J; junction bases unmatched: 2. The CDR3 runs to 14 residues. Written as DNA, the CDR3 is TGTGCCAGCAGTTTAAGACAGGGGGACTACGAGCAGTACTTC. Translated, it gives CASSLRQGDYEQYF.

This clonotype was found a few times. The chain has TRBV5-1 and TRBJ1-1; D gene unclear. Germline CDR1 SGHRS, CDR2 YFSETQ. The V gene lost 1 base and the J gene lost 4 bases, with 8 bases spanning the gap. This CDR3 spans 13 amino acids. CDR3 sequence: CASSLYSTTEAFF. The CDR3 coding sequence is TGCGCCAGCAGCTTGTACAGTACCACTGAAGCTTTCTTT.